These 2 T cell receptor beta chains share one sample of origin, sequenced in a study of PD-1 blockade in classical Hodgkin lymphoma. TCRdb keeps only in-frame clones here, not all; method: immunoSEQ multiplex PCR. The sample includes about 31,000 clones, approximately 70% of them seen just once. Patients all relapsed after autologous stem cell transplantation, and there was variation in brentuximab vedotin exposure. The source material was peripheral blood mononuclear cells (PBMCs), sampled before the second cycle of nivolumab. The receptors originated from a human donor with classical Hodgkin lymphoma.

The V gene is TRBV7-2, the J gene TRBJ1-2; D is possibly TRBD1 (6 bases). Trimming took off 4 bases at V and 4 bases at J, with 13 bases between the two ends. The CDR3 has 14 residues. Germline CDR1 is SGHTA and CDR2 is FQGNSA. The CDR3 is CASSSGQTLYGYTF. For the CDR3, the DNA is TGTGCCAGCAGCTCGGGACAAACTCTCTATGGCTACACCTTC.

In this sample, this clone turned up a few times. The DNA of the CDR3 is TGTGCCAGCAGCTTGGGGGGCATCGGCTACGAGCAGTACTTC. As protein: CASSLGGIGYEQYF. This chain links TRBV7-9 with TRBJ2-7; possibly TRBD1 or TRBD2 for D (6 bases each). With 3 bases removed from V and 3 bases from J, the gap between germline ends came to 12 bases. The CDR3 extends over 14 amino acids. CDR1 and CDR2 (germline): SEHNR, FQNEAQ (reference sequence).